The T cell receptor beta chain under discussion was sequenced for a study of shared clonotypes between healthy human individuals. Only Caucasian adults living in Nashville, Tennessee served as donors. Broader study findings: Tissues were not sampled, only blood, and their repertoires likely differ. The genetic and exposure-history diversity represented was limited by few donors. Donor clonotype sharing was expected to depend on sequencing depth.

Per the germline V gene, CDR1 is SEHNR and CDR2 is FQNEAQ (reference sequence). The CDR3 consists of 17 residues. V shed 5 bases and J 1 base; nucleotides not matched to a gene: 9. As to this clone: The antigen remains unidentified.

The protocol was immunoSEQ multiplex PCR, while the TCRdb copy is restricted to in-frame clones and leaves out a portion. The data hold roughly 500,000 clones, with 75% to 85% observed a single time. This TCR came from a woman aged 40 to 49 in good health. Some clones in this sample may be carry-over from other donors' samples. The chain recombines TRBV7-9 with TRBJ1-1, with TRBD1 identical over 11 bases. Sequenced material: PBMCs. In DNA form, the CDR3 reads TGTGCCAGCAGCCCGAGGACAGGGGGCACCAAGAACACTGAAGCTTTCTTT. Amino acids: CASSPRTGGTKNTEAFF.